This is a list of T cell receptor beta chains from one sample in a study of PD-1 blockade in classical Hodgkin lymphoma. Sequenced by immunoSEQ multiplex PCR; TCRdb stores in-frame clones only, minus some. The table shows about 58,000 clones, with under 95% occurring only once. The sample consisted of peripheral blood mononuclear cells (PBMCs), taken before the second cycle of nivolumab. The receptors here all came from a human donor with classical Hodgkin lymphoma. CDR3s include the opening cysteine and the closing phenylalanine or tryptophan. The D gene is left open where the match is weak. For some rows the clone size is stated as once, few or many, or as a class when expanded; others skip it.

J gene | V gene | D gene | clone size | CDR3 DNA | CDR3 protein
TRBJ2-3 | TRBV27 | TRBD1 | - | TGTGCCAGCCACGGACAGGGATTGAGCACAGATACGCAGTATTTT | CASHGQGLSTDTQYF
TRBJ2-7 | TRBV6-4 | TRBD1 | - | TGTGCCAGCAGTGAGTCAAGGGACAGCGTTCCCTACGAGCAGTACTTC | CASSESRDSVPYEQYF
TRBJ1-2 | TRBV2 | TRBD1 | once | TGTGCCAGCAGCCTACCGGGACAGGGTTCGGATGGTGGCTACACCTTC | CASSLPGQGSDGGYTF
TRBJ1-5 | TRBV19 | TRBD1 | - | TGTGCCAGCAGCCACCAGGGGGCAGGACAGCCCCAGCATTTT | CASSHQGAGQPQHF
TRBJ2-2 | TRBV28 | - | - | TGTGCCAGCACCCCTCTCCGGAACGGGAAAGCAGCCCGGCTGTTTTTT | CASTPLRNGKAARLFF
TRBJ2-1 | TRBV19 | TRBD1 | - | TGTGCCAGTACCCTCGACAGGGAAGACAATGAGCAGTTCTTC | CASTLDREDNEQFF
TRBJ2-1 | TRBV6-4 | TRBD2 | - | TGTGCCAGCAGTGAGGGCGGGGGGGCATCCGAGCAGTTCTTC | CASSEGGGASEQFF
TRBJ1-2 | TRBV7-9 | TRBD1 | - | TGTGCCAGCAGCTTGGTGGCAGGGGGTGATTATGGCTACACCTTC | CASSLVAGGDYGYTF
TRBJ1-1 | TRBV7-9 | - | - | TGTGCCAGCAGCGCCCGTGTATTGACTGAAGCTTTCTTT | CASSARVLTEAFF
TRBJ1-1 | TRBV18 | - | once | TGTGCCAGCTCACCAAAAGTTCAGGGAGACACTGAAGCTTTCTTT | CASSPKVQGDTEAFF
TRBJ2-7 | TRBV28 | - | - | TGTGCCAGCAGTTTCTCCGTGACAGCCCTCTACGAGCAGTACTTC | CASSFSVTALYEQYF
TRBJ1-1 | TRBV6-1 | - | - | TGTGCCAGCAGTGACTTCTTGGGGCTTAGGACTGAAGCTTTCTTT | CASSDFLGLRTEAFF
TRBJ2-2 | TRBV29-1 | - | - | TGCAGCGTTGATCAGGGGTGGAACACCGGGGAGCTGTTTTTT | CSVDQGWNTGELFF
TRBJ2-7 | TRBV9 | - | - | TGTGCCAGCAGCGTAGAGGCTCGGGCAGGGGCATACGAGCAGTACTTC | CASSVEARAGAYEQYF
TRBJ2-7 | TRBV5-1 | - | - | TGCGCCAGCAGCATGGGAACAGCACAGGGCCGAGAGCAGTACTTC | CASSMGTAQGREQYF
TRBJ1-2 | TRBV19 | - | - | TGTGCCAGTGGGCTGAGAGGGGGGTCTTATATCGCCTATACCTTC | CASGLRGGSYIAYTF
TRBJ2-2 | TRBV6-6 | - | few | TGTGCCAGCAGTTACAGGGGCTCGAACACCGGGGAGCTGTTTTTT | CASSYRGSNTGELFF